The clone carrying this T cell receptor (beta chain) has just a few counts. Antigen unknown. The authors ran a second PCR of 7 to 11 cycles using a sample-barcoded 5' primer and a J-beta primer mix. A single record per CDR3 protein comes from TCRdb applying MiXCR to the 5' RACE reads. The sample shows over a million distinct CDR3 sequences, 40% to 45% of them seen only once. The data are from a study of blood T cells in healthy people across ages. Regarding the study as a whole: PBMCs that were unsorted prevented a conclusive naive versus antigen-experienced comparison.

The germline V gene has CDR1 LNHNV and CDR2 YYDKDF (reference sequence). Unmatched junction bases numbered 7, after V lost 2 bases and J lost 5 bases. This CDR3 is built from 15 residues. The chain links TRBV15 to TRBJ2-5; the match to TRBD1 covers 8 bases. Sequenced sample: blood. The clonotype was recovered from a woman aged 55-69 years in good health. CDR3 sequence reads: CATSRMTGTGETQYF. CDR3 in DNA: TGTGCCACCAGCAGAATGACCGGGACAGGCGAGACCCAGTACTTC.